This TCR beta chain was identified during a study of PD-1 blockade in classical Hodgkin lymphoma. Concerning this clone itself: Its specificity is unknown.

Sequencing used immunoSEQ multiplex PCR; TCRdb keeps in-frame clones, though not all of them. Of some 18,000 clones listed, around 79% are singletons. Regarding the study as a whole: Diversity in CD4+ TCRs, unlike that measured in CD8+ TCRs, had risen significantly by C4D1. Underlying causes for the observed repertoire differences were not defined, possibly disease activity or prior therapy. Complete responders matched newly diagnosed patients in baseline diversity.

All the patients suffered relapse after autologous stem cell transplantation, and brentuximab vedotin exposure differed. Complete response, partial response or progressive disease made up the best responses. The CDR3 is 16 residues long. CDR1 is SEHNR, CDR2 FQNEAQ, per germline (reference sequence). V lost 5 bases and J 4 bases, leaving 18 bases between the germline ends. The TCR comes from a human donor with classical Hodgkin lymphoma. Sequenced material: peripheral blood mononuclear cells (PBMCs), taken before the second cycle of nivolumab. The chain combines TRBV7-9 with TRBJ1-5, with unresolved D. The CDR3 is CASSPSGGIGNQPQHF. CDR3 DNA sequence: TGTGCCAGCAGCCCATCCGGAGGTATAGGTAATCAGCCCCAGCATTTT.